This T cell receptor (beta chain) derives from a study of lymphopenia after photon versus proton radiotherapy. Details on this clone: Its specificity is unknown.

Sequencing was performed with immunoSEQ multiplex PCR; in TCRdb, only in-frame clones are kept and a portion is missing. The sample yields 150,000 to 200,000 clones, 88% seen once. Study-wide results and caveats: Photon-treated patients lost naive T cells and TCR diversity; proton-treated stayed stable. Post-nadir TCR diversity decline inversely tracked overall survival among those who died. After lymphocyte nadir, photon-treated repertoires showed oligoclonal expansion, especially CD8+ Temra. Better survival with proton therapy was suggested as possible, not demonstrated.

The receptor was isolated from a man in his fifties or sixties with gastric cancer. The sequencing used peripheral blood, collected from a patient treated with photon-based radiotherapy.

This chain's CDR3 is CAWSTGRSGNTIYF. The CDR3 nucleotides read TGTGCCTGGAGTACCGGGCGTTCTGGAAACACCATATATTTT. The gene calls are TRBV30 and TRBJ1-3; D uncertain. This CDR3 region has 14 residues. Trimming removed 2 bases at V and 1 base at J, with 9 bases between. Germline-derived CDR1 and CDR2 are GTSNPN and SVGIG (reference sequence).